This T cell receptor (beta chain) was sequenced in a study of shared clonotypes between healthy human individuals (dated by TCRdb to 2020 to 2021). The study in broad terms: The cohort comprised a couple of women and a few men aged 18 to 49 years. Libraries were prepared and TCR repertoires were sequenced by different laboratories using diverse techniques, in order to increase sequencing depth and limit assay-specific biases. Per donor, leukapheresis produced somewhere between about 0.94 and 9 billion PBMCs. Blood TCR repertoires of several healthy adults were deeply sequenced to estimate repertoire size and the extent of clonotype sharing between individuals. Per donor, three plates each were used for CD4 naive and CD4 memory, two for CD8 naive, and one for CD8 memory.

Using the deep immunoSEQ assay, multiplex PCR amplified TCR CDR3 regions from genomic DNA. Extracted genomic DNA from each cell subset was spread evenly across all wells of several immunoSEQ 96-well plates, with each plate serving as a replicate. For sorted subsets, about 220 ng of genomic DNA, equivalent to 25,000 to 35,000 T cell genomes, went into each replicate PCR. The purified libraries were quantified using a Qubit 3.0 fluorometer, sized with a Bioanalyzer 2100, and then quantified again using the KAPA Library Quantification kit. Every immunoSEQ 96-well plate was sequenced on a dedicated single-read 150-cycle Illumina NextSeq 550 flow cell. Under the source paper's analysis protocol: The immunoSEQ output contained only junctional sequences without quality scores, so filtering could not match that applied to full-length reads. Sequences were annotated with PyIR, a Python wrapper for IgBLAST v1.9, using IMGT germline references to assign V/J genes and CDR3. Reads were removed for weak V/J assignments (E-value above 1e-6), missing CDR3, stop codons, out-of-frame junctions, or ambiguous translated residues. V3J clonotypes were defined as sequences sharing an identical inferred V gene, J gene, and CDR3 amino acid sequence. To compute the percentage overlap between repertoires, the number of shared unique clonotypes was divided by the size of the smaller repertoire. Three approaches were used to assess repertoire richness: RTK rarefaction, the Chao1 estimator, and Recon v2.1 estimates of unobserved clonotypes. OLGA was used to compute generation probabilities for all TCRbeta clonotypes that the gDNA method yielded from a handful of donors. In its TCRdb copy, this immuneACCESS table keeps in-frame sequences only and misses some clones. Where compared with another copy, unresolved V genes explain less than half of these, and the others have no known cause. Clone size and the V and J calls come from that table; the DNA yielded D and trimming. This sample is represented by about 2.5 million clones; under 95% of them were singletons. The ten biggest clones cover approximately 0.41% of the sample.

The study at large found these results: Higher generation probabilities were observed for clonotypes shared by all four sorted-subset donors than for non-shared clonotypes. Sampling was restricted to blood, and TCR repertoires in tissue are likely to differ from TCR repertoires in blood. When a handful of donors were compared, the shared fraction of clonotypes was about 5.2% for naive CD4, 3% to 4% for naive CD8, roughly 2.3% for memory CD4, and 0.3% to 0.5% for memory CD8. The small number of donors limited the genetic and exposure-history diversity represented. Pairwise subsampling led to the expectation that sequencing depth would affect the degree of clonotype sharing among donors. Naive subsets generally had larger estimated clonotype richness than memory subsets did. Rarefaction of sorted-subset datasets indicated incomplete sequencing despite the large sequencing depth.

Donors were healthy HIV-negative adults with no recently reported acute infections or vaccinations. All donors were Caucasian adults living in Nashville, Tennessee, USA. CD4+ T cells were enriched through magnetic negative selection, after which naive cells were positively selected on CD45RA and the remaining negative fraction served as the memory subset. Blood was collected by leukapheresis, and PBMCs were isolated by Ficoll-Histopaque density gradient centrifugation and then cryopreserved in liquid nitrogen vapor phase. Analytical flow cytometry was used to check the purity and quantity of every magnetically sorted T cell population. From each sorted fraction, genomic DNA was isolated and quantified by UV absorbance on a Nanodrop 2000c. Notes on this clone: This receptor's antigen is unknown. There are no base qualities to consult, and no much larger clone falls within one base.

Trimming at the junction amounts to 6 bases on V and 0 bases on J, and the germline ends lie 13 bases apart. CDR1 and CDR2 are read off the germline V gene (reference sequence) as PRHDT and FYEKMQ. The CDR3 holds 15 amino acids from the cysteine to the phenylalanine. CDR3 DNA only is kept here, 45 bases in frame from base 1. In this chain, TRBV13 is recombined with TRBJ2-3; there is no confident call for the D gene. This receptor was taken from a man younger than 30 in good health. Some clones in this sample may be carry-over from other donors' samples. Sequenced material: naive CD4+ T cells from PBMCs. The intended sense of this specimen's cell subset or site label: CD45RA+ positively selected. This receptor carries the CDR3 CASSPSPISTDTQYF. The DNA is TGTGCCAGCAGTCCCTCCCCGATAAGCACAGATACGCAGTATTTT.